A selection of T cell receptor beta chains follows, all from one sample in a study of blood T cell repertoires in COVID-19. TCRdb's table, derived via immunoSEQ multiplex PCR, lists solely in-frame clones and lacks some. The sample has some 200,000 clones; around 85% are singletons. The source material was PBMCs or T cells enriched from blood (not recorded which). The receptor source for this set is a woman in her forties with acute COVID-19. The CDR3 runs from the conserved cysteine through the conserved F or W. Fields, in order: J gene, V gene, clone size, CDR3 protein. Some rows mark clone size as missing; the rest say once, few, many or name a class of expanded clone.

TRBJ1-3	TRBV7-9	NA	CASSLRTGGGNTIYF
TRBJ1-3	TRBV4-1	few	CASSRSDRASGNTIYF
TRBJ1-2	TRBV2	NA	CASSEWGDYGYTF
TRBJ2-2	TRBV6-2/TRBV6-3	NA	CASSPDSGELFF
TRBJ1-1	TRBV12-3/TRBV12-4	NA	CASSFQLNTEAFF
TRBJ2-1	TRBV18	few	CASSPLTSGGNEQFF
TRBJ2-4	TRBV7-3	NA	CASSLTSGAKNIQYF
TRBJ1-6	TRBV7-2	NA	CASSRQGSGSPLHF
TRBJ1-4	TRBV30	once	CAWSVSFEKLFF
TRBJ1-2	TRBV19	NA	CASSIGYRDRRDYGYTF
TRBJ2-2	TRBV7-9	NA	CASSFLSTGAGELFF